This passage covers 4 T cell receptor beta chains from one sample sequenced in a study of blood T cell repertoires in COVID-19. Using immunoSEQ multiplex PCR, the repertoire was profiled, and TCRdb retains in-frame clones only, with some absent. This sample has around 180,000 clones; over 75% occur once, and the top ten carry more than 2.5%. The sample consisted of peripheral blood. These receptors all stem from a man aged 60-69 years with acute or convalescent COVID-19.

The V gene is TRBV5-5, the J gene TRBJ2-2, with TRBD1 identical over 9 bases. After removal of 0 bases from V and 6 bases from J, the junction contained 3 bases not matched to a gene. Germline V gene sequence: CDR1 SGHKS, CDR2 YYEKEE (reference sequence). The CDR3 spans 15 residues. The CDR3 DNA reads TGTGCCAGCAGCTTGGGGACAGGGGAGTCCGGGGAGCTGTTTTTT. Amino acids: CASSLGTGESGELFF.

This sequence joins TRBV9 and TRBJ1-3; 8 positions agree with TRBD1. V lost 3 bases, J lost 4 bases, and 3 bases stayed unmatched. There are 14 residues in the CDR3. Germline CDR1 is SGDLS and CDR2 is YYNGEE. The CDR3 here is CASSGRDRGNTIYF. CDR3 in DNA: TGTGCCAGCAGCGGGAGGGACAGGGGAAACACCATATATTTT.

This clone has just one count. This chain uses TRBV28 with TRBJ2-2; 14 nucleotides match TRBD2. The CDR3 is 22 residues long. Looked up from germline, CDR1 is MDHEN and CDR2 is SYDVKM. J lost 4 bases, V lost 2 bases, and 18 bases had no gene match. The CDR3 sequence: CASSLPFPTGLAGGQATGELFF. The CDR3 bases are TGTGCCAGCAGTTTACCATTTCCGACAGGACTAGCGGGGGGACAGGCCACCGGGGAGCTGTTTTTT.

The rearrangement joins TRBV7-9 to TRBJ2-3; 13 nucleotides align to TRBD2. The CDR3 totals 14 residues. V lost 8 bases and J lost 6; bases outside the gene matches: 5. CDR1 and CDR2 (germline): SEHNR, FQNEAQ (reference sequence). For the CDR3, the DNA is TGTGCCAGCCGGACTAGCGGGAGTGCGGATACGCAGTATTTT. Amino acid sequence: CASRTSGSADTQYF. The variable domain in full, completed from reference TRBV7-9 and TRBJ2-3, reads DTGVSQNPRHKITKRGQNVTFRCDPISEHNRLYWYRQTLGQGPEFLTYFQNEAQLEKSRLLSDRFSAERPKGSFSTLEIQRTEQGDSAMYLCASRTSGSADTQYFGPGTRLTVL.